Below, 30 T cell receptor beta chains from the same sample are listed, as sequenced in a study of T cells in Graves' hyperthyroidism and ophthalmopathy. The TCR beta CDR3 regions underwent amplification using RNA transcripts as the source. The study used the HTBI primer set for a first-round RT-PCR of the TCR CDR3. TCRdb processed the multiplex PCR reads anew with MiXCR; each CDR3 protein has one entry. The sample consists of around 800,000 distinct CDR3 sequences, more than 30% of them appearing once. Sequenced input: blood. The receptor source for this set is a man younger than 35 with Graves' hyperthyroidism.

This clonotype came up a few times. This rearrangement joins TRBV29-1 to TRBJ2-7, with D possibly being TRBD2 (6 bases). Looked up from germline, CDR1 is SQVTM and CDR2 is ANQGSEA. The CDR3 consists of 15 residues. V was pared by 1 base and J by 0 bases, with 13 bases between. In nucleotides, the CDR3 is TGCAGCGTTGAAGGGGAGGCGGGGAGCTCCTACGAGCAGTACTTC. Its translation: CSVEGEAGSSYEQYF.

This clonotype has only a few counts. CDR3 region: CSAQPAYRDTYEQYF. Written as DNA, the CDR3 is TGCAGTGCCCAACCAGCTTACAGGGATACCTACGAGCAGTACTTC. The J gene is TRBJ2-7, the V gene TRBV20-1, with D tentatively TRBD1 (6 bases). The germline V gene encodes CDR1 DFQATT and CDR2 SNEGSKA (reference sequence). This CDR3 is built from 15 residues. V gave up 6 bases and J gave up 2 bases, with 20 bases separating them.

CDR3 DNA: TGCACCCTGACAGGGGGCAACGAGCAGTACTTC. This encodes CTLTGGNEQYF. This sequence joins TRBV29-1 and TRBJ2-7; 10 bases are a match to TRBD1. The CDR3 spans 11 residues. Germline values: CDR1 SQVTM, CDR2 ANQGSEA.

The table lists this clonotype with a few counts. The genes are TRBV9 and TRBJ1-2, with 7 bases that match TRBD1. Trimming cost V 3 bases and J 0 bases; bases outside gene matches: 11. The CDR3 sequence is 17 residues long. Germline values: CDR1 SGDLS, CDR2 YYNGEE. The chain's CDR3 is CASSATHLGTANYGYTF. In DNA, the CDR3 is TGTGCCAGCAGCGCCACCCACCTCGGGACAGCTAACTATGGCTACACCTTC.

The rearrangement uses TRBV7-2 and TRBJ2-7; 10 nucleotides line up with TRBD2. This CDR3 comprises 15 residues. The germline gives CDR1 SGHTA, CDR2 FQGNSA. With 3 bases clipped from V and 2 bases from J, the junction kept 4 bases outside the gene matches. In DNA, the CDR3 is TGTGCCAGCAGCTTGACTAGCGGGTGGGCCTACGAGCAGTACTTC. Translated: CASSLTSGWAYEQYF.

V usage is TRBV12-3 or TRBV12-4 and J usage is TRBJ2-7; 7 positions agree with TRBD2. V gave up 8 bases and J gave up 0 bases; unmatched junction bases: 1. This CDR3 region has 12 residues. For the CDR3, the DNA is TGTGCCAGCGGGACTATCTCCTACGAGCAGTACTTC. It translates to CASGTISYEQYF.

The CDR3 spells CSAWDGTEAFF. CDR3 nucleotide sequence: TGCAGTGCCTGGGACGGCACTGAAGCTTTCTTT. This sequence joins TRBV20-1 and TRBJ1-1; the D gene is possibly TRBD1 (5 bases). Trimming cost V 6 bases and J 4 bases, with 9 bases left between them. Germline V gene lookup returns CDR1 DFQATT and CDR2 SNEGSKA (reference sequence). CDR3 size: 11 residues.

The rearrangement joins TRBV25-1 to TRBJ2-6, with 10 bases that match TRBD1. CDR3 length: 18 amino acids. Germline CDR1 and CDR2: MGHDK and SYGVNS. V dropped 4 bases and J dropped 0; count of bases not matched to a gene: 6. The CDR3 bases are TGTGCCAGCAGTGGGGGACAGGGGCGAAGCTCTGGGGCCAACGTCCTGACTTTC. It codes for CASSGGQGRSSGANVLTF.

This clonotype was picked up a small number of times. The gene calls are TRBV7-9 and TRBJ2-5, with 10 positions matching TRBD1. V trimming: 5 bases; J trimming: 4 bases; junction bases outside the gene matches: 10. The CDR3 runs 16 residues. CDR1 is SEHNR, CDR2 FQNEAQ, per germline (reference sequence). The CDR3 sequence: CASSRSPGQGRETQYF. The CDR3 nucleotides read TGTGCCAGCAGCCGCTCTCCGGGACAGGGGAGAGAGACCCAGTACTTC.

This rearrangement joins TRBV11-2 to TRBJ2-5; TRBD1 might be the D (6 bases). Trimming took off 5 bases at V and 4 bases at J, with 11 bases between the two ends. Germline CDR1 reads SGHAT; CDR2 reads FQNNGV. CDR3 length: 13 residues. As DNA, the CDR3 is TGTGCCAGCAGCCCGGGACATCGAGAGACCCAGTACTTC. This encodes CASSPGHRETQYF.

The chain carries TRBV5-1 and TRBJ2-5, with TRBD2 matching over 10 bases. Trimming at V came to 5 bases and at J to 4 bases, leaving 8 bases not matched to a gene. The germline gives CDR1 SGHRS, CDR2 YFSETQ. The CDR3 is 15 residues long. The CDR3 DNA is TGCGCCAGCAGTCCCGGGACTAGCGTTGGAGAGACCCAGTACTTC. Translated: CASSPGTSVGETQYF.

This clonotype has a handful of counts. This chain connects TRBV19 to TRBJ2-5; D may be TRBD2 (7 bases). The CDR3 has 15 residues. Germline CDR1 reads LNHDA; CDR2 reads SQIVND (reference sequence). The V gene lost 7 bases and the J gene lost 2 bases, with 17 bases spanning the gap. CDR3 amino acids: CASNGKGGGQETQYF. DNA of the CDR3: TGTGCCAGTAATGGCAAGGGGGGGGGACAAGAGACCCAGTACTTC.

Regarding this clonotype: A single base separates this from a much larger clone, so it may be a read error. The chain combines TRBV29-1 with TRBJ2-5; no definite D call. This CDR3 contains 14 residues. Per germline, CDR1 SQVTM and CDR2 ANQGSEA. V was cut by 3 bases and J by 0 bases, with 11 bases left in between. CDR3 in DNA: TGCAGCGTTGAGTTACGAACGTACCAAGAGACCCAGTACTTC. It codes for CSVELRTYQETQYF.

For this clonotype: A single base separates this from a much larger clone, so it may be a read error. The CDR3 does not close with the conserved phenylalanine or tryptophan, likely indicating a read error. V is TRBV15 and J is TRBJ2-7; 7 bases align to TRBD2. The CDR3 has 12 amino acids. The ends lost 5 bases at V and 6 bases at J; junction bases unmatched: 4. Germline V gives CDR1 LNHNV, CDR2 YYDKDF (reference sequence). The CDR3 nucleotides are TGTGCCACCAGCCCCCCGGGGGGCGAGCAGTACCTC. Protein sequence: CATSPPGGEQYL.

With respect to this clonotype: A clone one base away is much larger, so this may be a read error. The chain employs TRBV7-9 and TRBJ1-1, with 7 positions matching TRBD1. V lost 11 bases to trimming and J lost 3 bases; unmatched junction nucleotides: 9. This CDR3 is built from 13 residues. Germline CDR1 and CDR2: SEHNR and FQNEAQ (reference sequence). CDR3 sequence reads: CAGIETGYTEAFF. The CDR3 bases are TGTGCCGGCATTGAGACAGGGTACACTGAAGCTTTCTTT. Using reference TRBV7-9 and TRBJ1-1 for the parts outside the CDR3, the full variable domain is DTGVSQNPRHKITKRGQNVTFRCDPISEHNRLYWYRQTLGQGPEFLTYFQNEAQLEKSRLLSDRFSAERPKGSFSTLEIQRTEQGDSAMYLCAGIETGYTEAFFGQGTRLTVV.

The sample holds a few counts of this clonotype. This chain connects TRBV13 to TRBJ2-7; tentative D call: TRBD2 (5 bases). This CDR3 spans 11 amino acids. The germline CDR1 and CDR2 sequences are PRHDT and FYEKMQ (reference sequence). V was clipped by 5 bases and J by 7 bases, with 9 bases between them. CDR3 nucleotides: TGTGCCAGCAGCATGCAGCGGGAGCAGTACTTC. Amino acid sequence: CASSMQREQYF.

The chain uses TRBV4-1 and TRBJ2-6; weak D call: TRBD2 (5 bases). Germline lookup yields CDR1 MGHRA and CDR2 YSYEKL. The CDR3 has 17 residues. Trimming took off 0 bases at V and 0 bases at J, with 9 bases between the two ends. The chain's CDR3 is CASSQDPGSSGANVLTF. CDR3 sequence (DNA): TGCGCCAGCAGCCAAGATCCGGGAAGCTCTGGGGCCAACGTCCTGACTTTC.

The chain carries TRBV6-5 and TRBJ2-7, with TRBD1 matching 9 bases. This CDR3 region has 14 residues. V dropped 8 bases and J dropped 3; count of bases not matched to a gene: 8. Germline V lookup: CDR1 MNHEY, CDR2 SVGAGI. Here the CDR3 reads CASRTGTGNYEQYF. In DNA, the CDR3 is TGTGCCAGCCGGACCGGGACAGGGAACTACGAGCAGTACTTC.

The V call is TRBV9, the J call TRBJ2-2; maybe TRBD2 (6 bases). The germline V and J ends were trimmed by 2 bases and 4 bases, with 12 bases remaining between them. In germline, CDR1 is SGDLS, CDR2 YYNGEE. The CDR3 has 15 residues. The CDR3 nucleotides are TGTGCCAGCAGCGTTCAGGGAGGTGGCACCGGGGAGCTGTTTTTT. Translating gives CASSVQGGGTGELFF.

Only a few counts were recorded for this clonotype. In DNA, the CDR3 is TGCGCCAGCAGTGAGTCAGGAGGGGCCCCCTACGAGCAGTACTTC. Residues: CASSESGGAPYEQYF. J is TRBJ2-7 and V is TRBV10-1; perhaps TRBD2 as D (6 bases). Germline CDR1 reads WNHNN; CDR2 reads SYGVQD (reference sequence). The CDR3 length is 15 residues. The V gene lost 0 bases and the J gene lost 2 bases, with 11 bases spanning the gap.

The DNA for the CDR3 is TGTGCCAGCAGCTTAGACCCTGGACTAGATTACGAGCAGTACTTC. It yields the protein CASSLDPGLDYEQYF. The chain links TRBV7-8 to TRBJ2-7; 7 bases agree with TRBD2. CDR3 length: 15 residues. The germline V gene encodes CDR1 SGHVS and CDR2 FQNEAQ. The V and J ends lost 1 base and 4 bases, in that order; junction bases with no gene match: 7.

This sequence joins TRBV7-9 and TRBJ2-1, with D unresolved. This CDR3 is built from 14 residues. The V gene's germline CDR1 is SEHNR and CDR2 FQNEAQ (reference sequence). Trimming left V 5 bases short and J 11 bases short, with 19 bases between. CDR3 in amino acids: CASSPPASSTQQFF. In DNA form, the CDR3 reads TGTGCCAGCAGCCCCCCGGCGTCCTCGACCCAGCAGTTCTTC.

This clonotype was counted ten times or more. The chain uses TRBV19 and TRBJ2-7; D call uncertain. Trimming stripped 4 bases from V and 5 bases from J, with 12 bases between. The CDR3 is 13 residues long. CDR1 LNHDA and CDR2 SQIVND come from the germline V gene (reference sequence). CDR3 amino acids: CASSSSSLDEQYF. Here the CDR3 DNA reads TGTGCCAGTAGTAGCTCTTCGCTGGACGAGCAGTACTTC. Filled out from reference TRBV19 and TRBJ2-7, the complete variable domain reads DGGITQSPKYLFRKEGQNVTLSCEQNLNHDAMYWYRQDPGQGLRLIYYSQIVNDFQKGDIAEGYSVSREKKESFPLTVTSAQKNPTAFYLCASSSSSLDEQYFGPGTRLTVT.

This clonotype came up many times. This chain joins TRBV4-1 and TRBJ2-7, with D hard to call. Germline CDR1 MGHRA, CDR2 YSYEKL. The CDR3 has 14 amino acids. Trimming shortened V by 1 base and J by 4 bases, and 11 bases separated the two germline ends. The CDR3: CASSQGAGSYEQYF. The CDR3 DNA reads as TGCGCCAGCAGCCAAGGGGCCGGGTCATACGAGCAGTACTTC.

This clonotype was seen many times. V gene TRBV7-3 combines with J gene TRBJ2-2; D is perhaps TRBD1 or TRBD2 (5 bases each). The length of the CDR3 is 15 residues. Germline CDR1 SGHTA, CDR2 FQGTGA. V lost 5 bases and J lost 1, with 11 bases in between. The CDR3 reads CASSPGSLNTGELFF. The CDR3 nucleotides read TGTGCCAGCAGCCCAGGGAGCCTGAACACCGGGGAGCTGTTTTTT.

This clonotype was detected a few times. The genes are TRBV4-1 and TRBJ1-1; D is unclear. The germline V and J ends were trimmed by 2 bases and 0 bases, with 4 bases remaining between them. Germline values: CDR1 MGHRA, CDR2 YSYEKL. CDR3 length: 13 amino acids. In DNA form, the CDR3 reads TGCGCCAGCAGCCAATACATGAACACTGAAGCTTTCTTT. It specifies CASSQYMNTEAFF.

This clonotype was counted many times. The chain joins TRBV10-3 to TRBJ2-7, with D tentatively TRBD1 (6 bases). The CDR3 has 16 amino acids. Trimming took off 0 bases at V and 6 bases at J, with 18 bases between the two ends. CDR1 ENHRY and CDR2 SYGVKD come from the germline V gene. As DNA, the CDR3 is TGTGCCATCAGTGAGTCGTCCGGAGAACAGGGTCCCGAGCAGTACTTC. It translates to CAISESSGEQGPEQYF.

This clonotype has more than one count but fewer than ten. The V gene is TRBV7-9, the J gene TRBJ2-7; 8 bases line up with TRBD1. The CDR3 spans 12 residues. The trim removed 5 bases at V and 6 bases at J, leaving 3 bases unmatched. Per the germline V gene, CDR1 is SEHNR and CDR2 is FQNEAQ (reference sequence). CDR3 sequence: CASSVQGVEQYF. CDR3 DNA sequence: TGTGCCAGCAGCGTACAGGGGGTCGAGCAGTACTTC.

About this clonotype: This may be a read error: a much more frequent sequence differs by one nucleotide. The chain couples TRBV20-1 to TRBJ2-5; tentatively, D is TRBD2 (5 bases). CDR3 length: 13 amino acids. The V end was cut by 1 base, the J end by 9 bases, with 15 bases between. The germline V gene encodes CDR1 DFQATT and CDR2 SNEGSKA (reference sequence). The CDR3 DNA is TGCAGTGCTAGAGTTCCGGGGAGCGAGGCCCAGTACTTC. It codes for CSARVPGSEAQYF.

The V gene is TRBV25-1, the J gene TRBJ1-1; maybe TRBD1 (5 bases). The CDR3 length is 14 residues. Trimming pared 11 bases from V and 0 bases from J, leaving 16 bases between. In germline, CDR1 is MGHDK, CDR2 SYGVNS. The CDR3 sequence: CASRGPLLNTEAFF. Here the CDR3 DNA reads TGTGCCTCGAGGGGCCCACTTTTGAACACTGAAGCTTTCTTT.